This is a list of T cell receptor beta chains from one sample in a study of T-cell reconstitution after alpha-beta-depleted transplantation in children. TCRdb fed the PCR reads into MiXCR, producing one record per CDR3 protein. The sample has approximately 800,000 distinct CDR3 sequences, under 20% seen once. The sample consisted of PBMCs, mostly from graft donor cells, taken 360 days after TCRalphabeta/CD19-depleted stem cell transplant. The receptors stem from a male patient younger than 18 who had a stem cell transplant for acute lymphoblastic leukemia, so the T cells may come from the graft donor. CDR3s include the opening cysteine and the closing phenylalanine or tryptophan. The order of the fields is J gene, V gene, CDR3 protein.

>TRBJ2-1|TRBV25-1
CASRGVPSGYNEQFF
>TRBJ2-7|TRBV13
CASSASPTGSQQYF
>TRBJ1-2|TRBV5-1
CASSRSTDPGGYGYTF
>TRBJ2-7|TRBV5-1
CASSLEGSLVLRPTVLYEQYF
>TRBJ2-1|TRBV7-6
CASSHGDRKANEQFF
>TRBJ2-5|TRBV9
CASSVEGFGETQYF
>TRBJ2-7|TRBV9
CASSVGPYRGTYEQYF
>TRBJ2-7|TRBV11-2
CASSFGTSGSYEQYF
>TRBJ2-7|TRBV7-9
CASSPRYEGGTYEQYF
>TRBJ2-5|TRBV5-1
CASKNSLETQYF
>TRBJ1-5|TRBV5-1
CASSPAFGNQPQHF
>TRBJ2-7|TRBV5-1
CASSLESTALEQYF
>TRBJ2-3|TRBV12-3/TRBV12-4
CASSFRVAGGPQDTQYF
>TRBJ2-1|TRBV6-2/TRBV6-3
CASSPVGRDEQFF
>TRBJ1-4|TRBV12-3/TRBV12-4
CASSPRRREDEKLFF
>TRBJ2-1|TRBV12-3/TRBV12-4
CASYQSPNEQFF
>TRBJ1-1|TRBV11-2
CASSLVHAEAFF
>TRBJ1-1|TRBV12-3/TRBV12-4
CASSQGTAGAFF
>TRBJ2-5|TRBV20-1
CSARSGGRETQYF
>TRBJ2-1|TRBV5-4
CASSMTSGRFFF
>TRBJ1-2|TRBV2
CASRPHRGVLKLRGYTF
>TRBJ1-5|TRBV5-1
CASSKVAGTQPQHF
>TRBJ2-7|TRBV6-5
CASSYSQPRGEQYF
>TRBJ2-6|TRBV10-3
CATIKERDRGLYRANVLTF
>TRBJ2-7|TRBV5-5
CASSPWRGAGEQYF
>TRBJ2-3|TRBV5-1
CASSLSRRLLADTQYF
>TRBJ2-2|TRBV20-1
CSAPVVGAVPAGTGELFF
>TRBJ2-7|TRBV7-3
CASSKEATGVYEQYF
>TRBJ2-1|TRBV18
CASSPPSGRHEQFF
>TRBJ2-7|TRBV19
CASSIWLQGHEQYF
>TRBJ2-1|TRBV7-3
CASSFHGLAGPLNEQFF
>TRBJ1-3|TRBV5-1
CASSLDGPSGNTIYF
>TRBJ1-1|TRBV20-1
CSARLTSFRGGELNTEAFF
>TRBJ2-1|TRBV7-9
CASSSSGRFYNEQFF
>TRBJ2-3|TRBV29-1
CSVALGQGGTDTQYF
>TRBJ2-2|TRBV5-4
CASSSGFAGELFF
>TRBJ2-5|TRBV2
CASRGGVYVETQYF
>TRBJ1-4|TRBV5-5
CASSGQGGYEKLFF
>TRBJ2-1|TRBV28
CASSFMGGSYNEQFF
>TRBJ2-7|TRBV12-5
CASGSLGGGEQYF
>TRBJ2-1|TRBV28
CASSLARGRNEQFF
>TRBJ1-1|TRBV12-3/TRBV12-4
CASSLRLVLAGEAFF
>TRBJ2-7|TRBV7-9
CASSYLSGSSYEQYF
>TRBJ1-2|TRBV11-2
CASSFLFYSGTAYYGYTF